The entry that follows covers one T cell receptor beta chain sequence. Its antigen is still unknown. The CDR3 contains 14 residues. CDR1 is SGHRS and CDR2 is YFSETQ in the germline V gene. The V and J ends lost 4 bases and 2 bases respectively, with 12 bases between them. The sample originates from a study of early T cells in non-severe SARS-CoV-2 infection. Study-wide results and limits: Anti-spike CD8 specificities were favored by VDJdb matching, whose results missed private and CD4 specificities.

The TCR library protocol attached unique molecular identifiers to the individual cDNA molecules. One entry per CDR3 protein, called by TCRdb with MiXCR from the 5' RACE reads. The sample shows tens of thousands of distinct CDR3 sequences, approximately 12% of them seen only once. This chain connects TRBV5-1 to TRBJ2-5; D ambiguous. The material sequenced was whole blood. The clonotype originates from an adult who was a healthcare worker with PCR-confirmed SARS-CoV-2 infection or an uninfected control (not recorded which). The CDR3 nucleotides read TGCGCCAGCAGCGGCTGGGCTACTCAAGAGACCCAGTACTTC. Residues: CASSGWATQETQYF.